The clone carrying this TCR beta chain occurred once. The data belong to a study of OX40 agonist ivuxolimab in advanced cancers. Here immunoSEQ multiplex PCR was the method, and the copy in TCRdb shows in-frame clones only, minus some. The profile covers about 91,000 clones, with around 87% appearing a single time and about 4.5% taken by the ten largest. This CDR3 comprises 14 residues. Germline CDR1 is LNHDA and CDR2 is SQIVND (reference sequence). Trimming removed 6 bases from V and 2 bases from J, with 11 bases in between. The rearrangement joins TRBV19 to TRBJ1-3, with D possibly being TRBD1 (6 bases). The clonotype was recovered from an adult with an advanced solid tumor such as melanoma, head and neck, liver or kidney cancer. This material consisted of CD4+ or CD8+ T cells sorted from blood, taken in a trial of the OX40 agonist ivuxolimab. In nucleotides, the CDR3 is TGTGCCAGTAGAAAAACAGGGACTGGAAACACCATATATTTT. Amino acids: CASRKTGTGNTIYF.